This T cell receptor beta chain was identified during a study of T cell changes during pregnancy in multiple sclerosis. V shed 4 bases, J shed 5 bases, and the junction held 4 bases outside the gene matches. Per the germline V gene, CDR1 is SNHLY and CDR2 is FYNNEI. CDR3 length: 14 amino acids. Using immunoSEQ multiplex PCR, the repertoire was profiled, and TCRdb retains in-frame clones only, with some absent. The sample carries some 110,000 clones, about 90% recorded once. The sample was peripheral blood, taken before pregnancy. The chain uses TRBV2 and TRBJ1-4; TRBD1 agrees at 7 bases. The TCR sequence derives from a female donor with multiple sclerosis, enrolled in a pregnancy study. CDR3 in DNA: TGTGCCAGCAGTGGGGGGACAGTAAATGAAAAACTGTTTTTT. Its protein product is CASSGGTVNEKLFF.